The sequence of this T cell receptor beta chain was determined in a study of T-cell memory formation after mild COVID-19. Study as a whole: TCR clusters mostly belonged to single donors.

This clonotype has at least ten counts. The antigen is unknown. Findings and caveats of the study: Researchers report contracting CD4+ clones mostly in CM and EM, with CD8+ clones in EMRA.

The length of the CDR3 is 17 residues. The germline gives CDR1 SGHTA, CDR2 FQGNSA. With 3 bases clipped from V and 3 bases from J, the junction kept 6 bases outside the gene matches. TCRdb reanalysed the 5' RACE reads using MiXCR and keeps one entry per CDR3 protein. The data hold 250,000 or so distinct CDR3 sequences, with 8.5% to 9.5% observed a single time. The source is a man aged 18 to 30 who had mild COVID-19 (a few samples of this study predate the infection). Cell type and time point are not known. Sequencing used PBMCs or a T cell subset sorted from them (not recorded which). The genes are TRBV7-2 and TRBJ2-3, with TRBD2 matching 13 bases. This chain's CDR3 is CASSFLRLAGGTDTQYF. DNA for the CDR3: TGTGCCAGCAGCTTCCTCCGACTAGCGGGGGGTACAGATACGCAGTATTTT.